This T cell receptor beta chain was captured by sequencing in a study of cytomegalovirus exposure and HLA in healthy donors. Germline-derived CDR1 and CDR2 are SNHLY and FYNNEI. This CDR3 is built from 17 residues. Deletions cut 0 bases from V and 0 bases from J, with 9 bases between. The PCR made use of 60 Vbeta and 13 Jbeta primers. Assay: immunoSEQ multiplex PCR; the TCRdb copy retains only in-frame clones and omits some. In the table there are 100,000 to 150,000 clones, 82% of which are singletons. The sequence was obtained from a boy younger than 18 in good health and CMV-seronegative. The sample was PBMCs. The J gene is TRBJ2-6, the V gene TRBV2; D call uncertain. CDR3 region: CASSEAVGTSGANVLTF. CDR3 DNA sequence: TGTGCCAGCAGTGAAGCCGTGGGCACCTCTGGGGCCAACGTCCTGACTTTC. Full variable domain (missing parts from reference TRBV2 and TRBJ2-6): EPEVTQTPSHQVTQMGQEVILRCVPISNHLYFYWYRQILGQKVEFLVSFYNNEISEKSEIFDDQFSVERPDGSNFTLKIRSTKLEDSAMYFCASSEAVGTSGANVLTFGAGSRLTVL.